The T cell receptor (beta chain) described here comes from a study of T-cell reconstitution after alpha-beta-depleted transplantation in children. This CDR3 region has 16 residues. V dropped 3 bases and J dropped 2; count of bases not matched to a gene: 10. CDR1 and CDR2 (germline): SQVTM, ANQGSEA. Points from the study as a whole: Expanded clones from the graft, numbering several hundred, reportedly supplied alpha-beta T cells about two months after transplant.

Preparation of the TCRbeta library used unique molecular identifiers. TCRdb recomputed calls from the PCR reads with MiXCR, one row per CDR3 protein. Here the sample spans approximately 350,000 distinct CDR3 sequences, around 15% being singletons. In its sample, this clonotype was seen a few times. Antigen specificity is unknown. The TCR originated in a male patient aged 2 to 10 who had a stem cell transplant for acute lymphoblastic leukemia, so the T cells may come from the graft donor. The V call is TRBV29-1, the J call TRBJ2-7; 10 positions match TRBD2. The material was PBMCs, mostly from graft donor cells, obtained 360 days after TCRalphabeta/CD19-depleted stem cell transplant. The chain's CDR3 is CSVESSTSGKPYEQYF. CDR3 bases: TGCAGCGTTGAGAGCTCTACTAGCGGGAAACCCTACGAGCAGTACTTC.